Listed below are T cell receptor beta chains from one sample, sequenced in a study of T cell responses to AZD1222 COVID-19 vaccine. Assay used: immunoSEQ multiplex PCR; TCRdb lists only in-frame clones, some missing. The top ten clones hold about 1.6% of a sample with over 150,000 clones, around nine tenths of them seen once. The sequenced sample was peripheral blood, obtained on day 0 of AZD1222 vaccination. The receptor source for this set is an adult in good health. Both conserved end residues are part of each CDR3.

V: TRBV6-6; CDR3: CASSYSRDGEAFF
V: TRBV7-9; CDR3: CASSPESEQYF
V: TRBV6-5; CDR3: CASRSSGANVLTF
V: TRBV19; CDR3: CASSIGQGAEKLFF
V: TRBV3-1/TRBV3-2; CDR3: CASSQVEGTEQFF
V: TRBV2; CDR3: CASSVITGPNTEAFF
V: TRBV7-3; CDR3: CASSYEGINNEQFF
V: TRBV24-1; CDR3: CATSESNRGIDYGYTF
V: TRBV18; CDR3: CASSPSSGYEQYF
V: TRBV10-3; CDR3: CAISDGGPNTEAFF
V: TRBV5-6; CDR3: CASSLGTGGVEKLFF
V: TRBV27; CDR3: CASKKDGGYGYTF
V: TRBV5-6; CDR3: CASSPGTNSYNSPLHF
V: TRBV7-3; CDR3: CASSLHGSYGYTF
V: TRBV5-4; CDR3: CASSNPGFGETQYF
V: TRBV2; CDR3: CAGFTWTNEKLFF
V: TRBV24-1; CDR3: CATSDFGNEQFF
V: TRBV6-1; CDR3: CASSDIAAGGGYTF
V: TRBV7-3; CDR3: CASSYTTVQGNEQFF
V: TRBV12-3/TRBV12-4; CDR3: CASSQRVEKLFF
V: TRBV28; CDR3: CASSSHQGNYGYTF
V: TRBV30; CDR3: CAWSFGQTSSGNTIYF
V: TRBV4-2; CDR3: CASSQDRLAEIQETQYF
V: TRBV13; CDR3: CASSLWESDTDTQYF
V: TRBV18; CDR3: CASSPGINQPQHF
V: TRBV13; CDR3: CASSLRTNHHTQYF
V: TRBV6-5; CDR3: CASSYSAGNSGNTIYF
V: TRBV4-1; CDR3: CASSQVPTGGTDTQYF
V: TRBV9; CDR3: CASSVGDGAYEQYF
V: TRBV9; CDR3: CASSGQVTQGETQYF
V: TRBV6-5; CDR3: CASRNRGETQYF
V: TRBV5-4; CDR3: CASSLAGTDNEKLFF